This entry lists 7 T cell receptor beta chains sequenced from one sample in a study of blood T cell repertoires in COVID-19. Measured with immunoSEQ multiplex PCR; TCRdb has only the in-frame clones, and not every one. Among about 270,000 clones listed, 65% to 90% were seen once. The specimen was peripheral blood. The origin of the receptors is a woman in her seventies with COVID-19, enrolled during active disease.

The chain combines TRBV5-1 with TRBJ2-5, with 11 bases aligning to TRBD2. The V gene end was trimmed by 8 bases and the J gene end by 0 bases; junction bases not matched to a gene: 6. Germline CDR1 SGHRS, CDR2 YFSETQ. The CDR3 length is 15 residues. The CDR3 nucleotides are TGCGCCAGTAACCCGGGACTAGCGGACCAAGAGACCCAGTACTTC. Residues: CASNPGLADQETQYF.

This rearrangement joins TRBV9 to TRBJ2-7, with 12 bases aligning to TRBD1. The length of the CDR3 is 15 residues. V shed 4 bases and J 5 bases; nucleotides not matched to a gene: 7. Germline V gives CDR1 SGDLS, CDR2 YYNGEE. CDR3 amino acids: CASSPGGTGGNEQYF. The CDR3 bases are TGTGCCAGCAGCCCAGGCGGGACAGGGGGCAACGAGCAGTACTTC.

V is TRBV2 and J is TRBJ1-2; 7 bases map to TRBD1. The length of the CDR3 is 14 residues. The germline V gene has CDR1 SNHLY and CDR2 FYNNEI. V was pared by 6 bases and J by 3 bases, with 7 bases of the junction left unmatched. CDR3 protein: CASSVDRADYGYTF. The DNA of the CDR3 is TGTGCCAGCAGCGTTGACAGGGCTGACTATGGCTACACCTTC.

This chain links TRBV6-1 with TRBJ1-1; no definite D call. V was clipped by 3 bases and J by 2 bases, with 13 bases between them. The CDR3 has 15 residues. Germline V gene sequence: CDR1 MNHNS, CDR2 SASEGT. The CDR3 DNA sequence: TGTGCCAGCAGTGAGACCCTATCAGGTAACACTGAAGCTTTCTTT. As protein: CASSETLSGNTEAFF.

The chain uses TRBV6-5 and TRBJ2-7, with D perhaps matching TRBD2 (5 bases). The V gene's germline CDR1 is MNHEY and CDR2 SVGAGI. The CDR3 length is 16 residues. Deletions cut 0 bases from V and 2 bases from J, with 14 bases between. CDR3 sequence reads: CASSYSDPGKPYEQYF. CDR3 coding DNA: TGTGCCAGCAGTTACTCGGACCCGGGGAAACCCTACGAGCAGTACTTC.

V usage is TRBV7-2 and J usage is TRBJ2-7; 10 bases agree with TRBD2. After removal of 1 base from V and 2 bases from J, the junction contained 5 bases not matched to a gene. The length of the CDR3 is 16 residues. Germline V lookup: CDR1 SGHTA, CDR2 FQGNSA. The CDR3 region is CASSLGSAGGTYEQYF. The CDR3 bases are TGTGCCAGCAGCTTAGGCTCAGCGGGGGGGACCTACGAGCAGTACTTC.

DNA for the CDR3: TGTGCCAGCGAGGGACTAGCCCGCTCCTACGAGCAGTACTTC. The encoded protein is CASEGLARSYEQYF. V and J are TRBV27 and TRBJ2-7, with 9 bases identical to TRBD2. The V gene's germline CDR1 is MNHEY and CDR2 SMNVEV (reference sequence). J was trimmed by 0 bases and V by 8 bases; bases with no gene match: 5. This CDR3 spans 14 amino acids.